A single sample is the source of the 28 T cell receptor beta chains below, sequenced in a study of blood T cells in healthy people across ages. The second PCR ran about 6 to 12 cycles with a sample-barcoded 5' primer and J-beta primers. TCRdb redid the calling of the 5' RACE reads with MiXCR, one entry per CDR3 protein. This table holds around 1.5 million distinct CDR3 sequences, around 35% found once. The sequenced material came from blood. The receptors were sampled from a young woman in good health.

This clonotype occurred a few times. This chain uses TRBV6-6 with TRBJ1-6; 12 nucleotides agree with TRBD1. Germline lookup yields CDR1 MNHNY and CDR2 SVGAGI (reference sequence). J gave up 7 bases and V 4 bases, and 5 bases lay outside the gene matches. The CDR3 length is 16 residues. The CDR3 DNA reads TGTGCCAGCAGTTCCGGGACAGGGGGCTGGAATTCACCCCTCCACTTT. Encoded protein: CASSSGTGGWNSPLHF.

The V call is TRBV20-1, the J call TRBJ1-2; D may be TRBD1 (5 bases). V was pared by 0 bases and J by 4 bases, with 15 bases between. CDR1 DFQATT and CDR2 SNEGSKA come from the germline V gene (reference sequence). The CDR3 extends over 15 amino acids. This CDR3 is CSARDHRILGYGYTF. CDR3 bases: TGCAGTGCTAGAGATCACAGGATTCTCGGCTATGGCTACACCTTC.

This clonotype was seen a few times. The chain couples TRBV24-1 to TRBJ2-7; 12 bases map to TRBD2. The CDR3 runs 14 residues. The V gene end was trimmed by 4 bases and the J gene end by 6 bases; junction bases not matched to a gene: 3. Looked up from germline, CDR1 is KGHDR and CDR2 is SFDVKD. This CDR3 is CATSDGTSGLEQYF. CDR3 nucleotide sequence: TGTGCCACCAGTGACGGGACTAGCGGGCTCGAGCAGTACTTC.

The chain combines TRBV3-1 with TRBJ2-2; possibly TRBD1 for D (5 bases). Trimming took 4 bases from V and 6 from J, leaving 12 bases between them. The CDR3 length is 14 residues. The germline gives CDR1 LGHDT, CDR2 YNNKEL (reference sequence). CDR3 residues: CASSPPRVPGELFF. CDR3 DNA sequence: TGTGCCAGCAGCCCCCCCAGGGTTCCCGGGGAGCTGTTTTTT.

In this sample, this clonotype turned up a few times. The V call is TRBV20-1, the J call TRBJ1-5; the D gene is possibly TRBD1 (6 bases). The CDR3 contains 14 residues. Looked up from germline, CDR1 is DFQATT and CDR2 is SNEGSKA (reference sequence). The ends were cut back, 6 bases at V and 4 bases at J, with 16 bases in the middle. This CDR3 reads CSAVPWDNNQPQHF. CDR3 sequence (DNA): TGCAGTGCCGTACCCTGGGACAATAATCAGCCCCAGCATTTT.

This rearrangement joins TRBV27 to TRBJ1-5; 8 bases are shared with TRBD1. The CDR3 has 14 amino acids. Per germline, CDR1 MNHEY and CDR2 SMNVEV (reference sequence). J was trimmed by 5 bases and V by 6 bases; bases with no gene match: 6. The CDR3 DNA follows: TGTGCCAGCAGGCCCGGACAGGGAGATCAGCCCCAGCATTTT. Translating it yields CASRPGQGDQPQHF.

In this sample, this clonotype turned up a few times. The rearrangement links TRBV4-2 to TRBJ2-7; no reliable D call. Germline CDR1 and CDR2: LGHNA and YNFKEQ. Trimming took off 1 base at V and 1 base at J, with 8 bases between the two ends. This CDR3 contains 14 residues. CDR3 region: CASSQGGNSYEQYF. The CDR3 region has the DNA TGTGCCAGCAGCCAAGGCGGCAATTCCTACGAGCAGTACTTC.

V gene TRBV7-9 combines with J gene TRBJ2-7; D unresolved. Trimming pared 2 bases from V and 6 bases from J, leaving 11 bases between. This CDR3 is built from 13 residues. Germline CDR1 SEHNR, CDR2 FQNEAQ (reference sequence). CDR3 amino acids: CASSLNYFPEQYF. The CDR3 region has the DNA TGTGCCAGCAGCTTAAATTATTTCCCCGAGCAGTACTTC.

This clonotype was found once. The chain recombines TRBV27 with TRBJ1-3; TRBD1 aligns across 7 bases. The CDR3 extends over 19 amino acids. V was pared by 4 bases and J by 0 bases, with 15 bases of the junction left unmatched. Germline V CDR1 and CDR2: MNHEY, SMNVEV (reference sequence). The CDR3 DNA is TGTGCCAGCAGTTCTCAAATACGACCGGGACAGAGCTCTGGAAACACCATATATTTT. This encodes CASSSQIRPGQSSGNTIYF.

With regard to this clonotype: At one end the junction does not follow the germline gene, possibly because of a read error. CDR3 sequence reads: CSVEKREINNEQYF. The DNA of the CDR3 is TGCAGTGTTGAAAAGCGGGAAATAAACAATGAGCAGTACTTC. The chain recombines TRBV29-1 with TRBJ2-4, with 7 bases that match TRBD2. The CDR3 runs 14 residues. The germline V gene has CDR1 SQVTM and CDR2 ANQGSEA.

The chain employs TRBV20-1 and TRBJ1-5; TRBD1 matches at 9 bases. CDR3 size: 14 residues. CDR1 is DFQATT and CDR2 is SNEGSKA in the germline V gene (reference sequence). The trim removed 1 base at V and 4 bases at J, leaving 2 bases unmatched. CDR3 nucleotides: TGCAGTGCTAGAGCAGGGACAGGGAATCAGCCCCAGCATTTT. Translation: CSARAGTGNQPQHF.

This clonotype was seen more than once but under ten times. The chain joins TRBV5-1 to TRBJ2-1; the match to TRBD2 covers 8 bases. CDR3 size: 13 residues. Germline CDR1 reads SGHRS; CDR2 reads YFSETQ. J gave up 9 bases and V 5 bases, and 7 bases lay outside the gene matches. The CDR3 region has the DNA TGCGCCAGCAGATCGGGAGGGGATGGTGAGCAGTTCTTC. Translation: CASRSGGDGEQFF.

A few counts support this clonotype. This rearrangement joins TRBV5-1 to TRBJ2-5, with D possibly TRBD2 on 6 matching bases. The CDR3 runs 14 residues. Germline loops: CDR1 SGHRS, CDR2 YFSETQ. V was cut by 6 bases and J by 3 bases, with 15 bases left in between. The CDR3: CASKDPRGKETQYF. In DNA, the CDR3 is TGCGCCAGCAAGGACCCCCGGGGGAAAGAGACCCAGTACTTC.

DNA for the CDR3: TGTGCCAGCAGTTTATCATGGACAGGGGGTTCTAACTATGGCTACACCTTC. Amino acid sequence: CASSLSWTGGSNYGYTF. The rearrangement links TRBV27 to TRBJ1-2; 10 nucleotides match TRBD1. J was trimmed by 0 bases and V by 0 bases; bases with no gene match: 4. CDR1 is MNHEY, CDR2 SMNVEV, per germline (reference sequence). CDR3 size: 17 residues.

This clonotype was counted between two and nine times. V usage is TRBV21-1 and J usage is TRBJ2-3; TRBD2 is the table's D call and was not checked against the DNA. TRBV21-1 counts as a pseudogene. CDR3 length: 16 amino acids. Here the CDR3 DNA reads TGTGCCAGCAGCAACCGTGGACTAGGAGTCACAGATACGCAGTATTTT. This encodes CASSNRGLGVTDTQYF.

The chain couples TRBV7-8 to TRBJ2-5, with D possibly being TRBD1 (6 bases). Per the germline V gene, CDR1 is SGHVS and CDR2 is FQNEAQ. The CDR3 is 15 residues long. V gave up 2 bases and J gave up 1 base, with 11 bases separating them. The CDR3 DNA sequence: TGTGCCAGCAGCTTAACTCGGGACACCCAAGAGACCCAGTACTTC. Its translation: CASSLTRDTQETQYF.

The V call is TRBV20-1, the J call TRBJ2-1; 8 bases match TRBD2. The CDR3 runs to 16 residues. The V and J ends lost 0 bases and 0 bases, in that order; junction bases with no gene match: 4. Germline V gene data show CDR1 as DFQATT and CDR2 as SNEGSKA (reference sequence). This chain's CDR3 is CSARDSAGGSYNEQFF. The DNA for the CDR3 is TGCAGTGCTAGAGATTCGGCGGGGGGCTCCTACAATGAGCAGTTCTTC.

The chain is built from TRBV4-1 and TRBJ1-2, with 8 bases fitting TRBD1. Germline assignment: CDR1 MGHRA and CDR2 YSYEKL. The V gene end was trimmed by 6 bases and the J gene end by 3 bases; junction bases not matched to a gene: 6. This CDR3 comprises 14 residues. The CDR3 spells CASSKQGGYYGYTF. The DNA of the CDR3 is TGCGCCAGCAGTAAACAGGGGGGATACTATGGCTACACCTTC.

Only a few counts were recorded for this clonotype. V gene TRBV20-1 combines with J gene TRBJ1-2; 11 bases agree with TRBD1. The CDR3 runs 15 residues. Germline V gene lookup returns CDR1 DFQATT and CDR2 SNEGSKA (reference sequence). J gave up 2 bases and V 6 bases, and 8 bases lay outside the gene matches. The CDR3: CSAVGGTGGNYGYTF. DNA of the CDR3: TGCAGTGCAGTCGGCGGGACAGGGGGGAACTATGGCTACACCTTC.

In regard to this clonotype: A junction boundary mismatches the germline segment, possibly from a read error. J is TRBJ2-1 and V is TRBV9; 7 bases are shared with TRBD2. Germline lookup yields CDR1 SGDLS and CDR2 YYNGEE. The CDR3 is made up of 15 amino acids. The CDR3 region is CASSVSTGLWNERFF. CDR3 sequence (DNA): TGTGCCAGCAGCGTAAGTACGGGACTATGGAATGAGCGGTTCTTC.

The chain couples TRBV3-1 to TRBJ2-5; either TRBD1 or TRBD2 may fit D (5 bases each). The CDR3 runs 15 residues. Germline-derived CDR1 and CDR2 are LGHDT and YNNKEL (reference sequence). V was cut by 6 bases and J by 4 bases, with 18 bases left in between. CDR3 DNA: TGTGCCAGCAGTAGGGCGACACGGGGCGGAGAGACCCAGTACTTC. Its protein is CASSRATRGGETQYF.

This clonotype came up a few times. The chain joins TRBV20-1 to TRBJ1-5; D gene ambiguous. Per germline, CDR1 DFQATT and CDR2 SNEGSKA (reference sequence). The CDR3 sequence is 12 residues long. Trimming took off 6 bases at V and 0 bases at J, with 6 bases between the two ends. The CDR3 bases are TGCAGTGCCGGGGATAGCAATCAGCCCCAGCATTTT. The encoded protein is CSAGDSNQPQHF.

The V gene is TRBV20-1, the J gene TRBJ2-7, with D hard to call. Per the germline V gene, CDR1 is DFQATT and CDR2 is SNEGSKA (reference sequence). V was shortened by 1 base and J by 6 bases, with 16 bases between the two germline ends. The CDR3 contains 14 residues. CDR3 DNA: TGCAGTGCTAGAGCTCGCGCGTCTTCTCGCGAGCAGTACTTC. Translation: CSARARASSREQYF.

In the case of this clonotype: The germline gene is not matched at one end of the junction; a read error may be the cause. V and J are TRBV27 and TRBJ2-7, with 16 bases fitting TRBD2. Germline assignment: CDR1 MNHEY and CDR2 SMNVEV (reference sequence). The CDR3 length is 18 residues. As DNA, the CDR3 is TGTGCCAGCACGATAAGGGGGACTAGCGGGAGGGCCACCTACGGGCAGTACTTC. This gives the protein CASTIRGTSGRATYGQYF.

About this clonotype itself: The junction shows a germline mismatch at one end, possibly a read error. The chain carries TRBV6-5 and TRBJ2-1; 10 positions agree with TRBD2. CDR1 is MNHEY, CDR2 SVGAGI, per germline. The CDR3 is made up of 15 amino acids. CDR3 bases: TGTGCCTGCAGTACGCTAGCGGGAGTGCACAATGAGCAGTTCTTC. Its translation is CACSTLAGVHNEQFF.

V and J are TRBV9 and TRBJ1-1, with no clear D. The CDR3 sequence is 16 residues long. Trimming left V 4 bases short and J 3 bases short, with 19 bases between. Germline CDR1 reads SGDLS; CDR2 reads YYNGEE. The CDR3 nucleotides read TGTGCCAGCAGCCCCCGTGATGGAGGAATGGACACTGAAGCTTTCTTT. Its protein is CASSPRDGGMDTEAFF.

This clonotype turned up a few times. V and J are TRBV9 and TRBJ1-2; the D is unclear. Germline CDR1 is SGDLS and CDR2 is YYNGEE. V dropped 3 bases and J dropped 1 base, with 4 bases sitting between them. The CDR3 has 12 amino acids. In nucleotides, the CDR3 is TGTGCCAGCAGCGCATTTAACTATGGCTACACCTTC. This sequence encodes CASSAFNYGYTF.

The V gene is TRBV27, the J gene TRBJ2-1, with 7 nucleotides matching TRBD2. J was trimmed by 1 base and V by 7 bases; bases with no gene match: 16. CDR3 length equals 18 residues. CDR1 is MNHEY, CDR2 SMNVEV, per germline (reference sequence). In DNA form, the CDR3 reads TGTGCCAGCAACCCCCCAGGGCGGGTGGGACTATCCTACAATGAGCAGTTCTTC. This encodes CASNPPGRVGLSYNEQFF.